This entry lists 25 T cell receptor beta chains sequenced from one sample in a study of blood T cell repertoires in COVID-19. Produced via immunoSEQ multiplex PCR; TCRdb's table is partial and in-frame only. The sample yields under 250,000 clones, roughly four fifths seen once. Sequenced sample: PBMCs or T cells enriched from blood (not recorded which). The source is a man aged 55 to 70 who had recovered from COVID-19.

This rearrangement joins TRBV21-1 to TRBJ2-1; TRBD1, the table's D call, was not compared with the DNA. TRBV21-1 is deemed a pseudogene. The length of the CDR3 is 16 residues. The DNA for the CDR3 is TGTGCCAGCAGCCGCTCGGGACAGGGAGCCTACAATGAGCAGTTCTTC. Residues: CASSRSGQGAYNEQFF.

The chain employs TRBV3-1 (or the pseudogene TRBV3-2) and TRBJ2-7; no firm D call. The CDR3 has 11 residues. Germline loops: CDR1 LGHDT, CDR2 YNNKEL (reference sequence). Trimming left V 5 bases short and J 3 bases short, with 5 bases between. This CDR3 reads CASSNSYEQYF. DNA for the CDR3: TGTGCCAGCAGCAATAGCTACGAGCAGTACTTC.

The V gene is TRBV18, the J gene TRBJ1-2; possibly TRBD1 for D (5 bases). V gave up 4 bases and J gave up 2 bases, with 8 bases separating them. CDR1 and CDR2 (germline): KGHSH, LQKENI. The length of the CDR3 is 13 residues. CDR3 loop: CASSHPGNYGYTF. The CDR3 DNA reads TGTGCCAGCTCACACCCAGGGAACTATGGCTACACCTTC. Drawing the rest from reference TRBV18 and TRBJ1-2, the complete variable domain is NAGVMQNPRHLVRRRGQEARLRCSPMKGHSHVYWYRQLPEEGLKFMVYLQKENIIDESGMPKERFSAEFPKEGPSILRIQQVVRGDSAAYFCASSHPGNYGYTFGSGTRLTVV.

V and J are TRBV5-6 and TRBJ2-7; 7 nucleotides line up with TRBD1. Germline assignment: CDR1 SGHDT and CDR2 YYEEEE. J gave up 5 bases and V 2 bases, and 4 bases lay outside the gene matches. CDR3 length equals 13 residues. The DNA of the CDR3 is TGTGCCAGCAGCTTTGATAGGGGGCACGAGCAGTACTTC. Its protein product is CASSFDRGHEQYF.

The rearrangement links TRBV11-2 to TRBJ1-6; 8 bases map to TRBD1. J was trimmed by 17 bases and V by 5 bases; bases with no gene match: 14. Germline V gene data show CDR1 as SGHAT and CDR2 as FQNNGV. The CDR3 has 14 residues. The CDR3 is CASSLLPEQGEVHF. CDR3 sequence (DNA): TGTGCCAGCAGCCTCCTCCCCGAACAGGGGGAGGTCCACTTT. The full variable domain, rest sourced from reference TRBV11-2 and TRBJ1-6, is EAGVAQSPRYKIIEKRQSVAFWCNPISGHATLYWYQQILGQGPKLLIQFQNNGVVDDSQLPKDRFSAERLKGVDSTLKIQPAKLEDSAVYLCASSLLPEQGEVHFGNGTRLTVT.

The chain joins TRBV23-1 to TRBJ1-1; D is unresolved. TRBV23-1 is designated an ORF whose function remains uncertain. The CDR3 length is 14 residues. V was trimmed by 2 bases and J by 0 bases, leaving 7 bases between them. The CDR3: CASSQRGLNTEAFF. The CDR3 DNA reads as TGCGCCAGCAGTCAACGCGGGTTGAACACTGAAGCTTTCTTT.

J is TRBJ1-4 and V is TRBV28; a weak D match, TRBD1 (6 bases). V lost 5 bases, J lost 5 bases, and 12 bases lay in between. CDR1 and CDR2 from the germline V gene are MDHEN and SYDVKM. The length of the CDR3 is 14 residues. The DNA for the CDR3 is TGTGCCAGCAGTGGGACAAGGATCAATGAAAAACTGTTTTTT. Translated, it gives CASSGTRINEKLFF. Full variable domain (rest looked up from reference TRBV28 and TRBJ1-4): DVKVTQSSRYLVKRTGEKVFLECVQDMDHENMFWYRQDPGLGLRLIYFSYDVKMKEKGDIPEGYSVSREKKERFSLILESASTNQTSMYLCASSGTRINEKLFFGSGTQLSVL.

V is TRBV2 and J is TRBJ2-7, with D tentatively TRBD1 (5 bases). The V gene's germline CDR1 is SNHLY and CDR2 FYNNEI. V lost 6 bases to trimming and J lost 2 bases, with 20 bases between them. The CDR3 is made up of 16 amino acids. CDR3 loop: CASRISDNLYPYEQYF. The CDR3 coding sequence is TGTGCCAGCAGGATATCGGACAATCTTTACCCCTACGAGCAGTACTTC. Full variable domain (remainder filled in from reference TRBV2 and TRBJ2-7): EPEVTQTPSHQVTQMGQEVILRCVPISNHLYFYWYRQILGQKVEFLVSFYNNEISEKSEIFDDQFSVERPDGSNFTLKIRSTKLEDSAMYFCASRISDNLYPYEQYFGPGTRLTVT.

As concerns this clone: Other DNA sequences in the same sample also yield this CDR3. Here the CDR3 DNA reads TGTGCCAGCAGTCTCATCGGACAGGGGGCAATAAACGAGCAGTACTTC. Translation gives CASSLIGQGAINEQYF. The chain employs TRBV7-3 and TRBJ2-7, with 11 bases that match TRBD1. There are 16 residues in the CDR3. J gave up 5 bases and V 6 bases, and 12 bases lay outside the gene matches. Per the germline V gene, CDR1 is SGHTA and CDR2 is FQGTGA.

V gene TRBV3-1 (or the pseudogene TRBV3-2) combines with J gene TRBJ2-1, with 14 bases lining up with TRBD2. The CDR3 extends over 15 amino acids. Germline CDR1 is LGHDT and CDR2 is YNNKEL (reference sequence). With 4 bases clipped from V and 8 bases from J, the junction kept 4 bases outside the gene matches. In nucleotides, the CDR3 is TGTGCCAGCAGCCCCGGGACTAGCGGGGGAGATGAGCAGTTCTTC. Translating it yields CASSPGTSGGDEQFF.

V and J are TRBV5-1 and TRBJ1-1; TRBD1 agrees at 10 bases. Trimming cost V 4 bases and J 4 bases; bases outside gene matches: 4. This CDR3 spans 14 amino acids. Germline lookup yields CDR1 SGHRS and CDR2 YFSETQ. CDR3 DNA: TGCGCCAGCAGCCCGGACAGGGGGAGCACTGAAGCTTTCTTT. As protein: CASSPDRGSTEAFF.

J is TRBJ1-2 and V is TRBV11-3; the D is unclear. The germline V gene has CDR1 SGHNT and CDR2 YENEEA. V was trimmed by 7 bases and J by 4 bases, leaving 10 bases between them. This CDR3 has 12 residues. This CDR3 is CASTGDGYGYTF. In nucleotides, the CDR3 is TGTGCCAGCACCGGAGACGGCTATGGCTACACCTTC.

CDR3 DNA sequence: TGTGCCAGCAGCGCCGCCCCGGACAGGGACTATGGCTACACCTTC. Translation: CASSAAPDRDYGYTF. The chain couples TRBV9 to TRBJ1-2, with 8 bases identical to TRBD1. Looked up from germline, CDR1 is SGDLS and CDR2 is YYNGEE. The CDR3 extends over 15 amino acids. After removal of 3 bases from V and 3 bases from J, the junction contained 7 bases not matched to a gene. The whole variable domain, remainder taken from reference TRBV9 and TRBJ1-2, is DSGVTQTPKHLITATGQRVTLRCSPRSGDLSVYWYQQSLDQGLQFLIQYYNGEERAKGNILERFSAQQFPDLHSELNLSSLELGDSALYFCASSAAPDRDYGYTFGSGTRLTVV.

The chain joins TRBV10-3 to TRBJ1-1; D possibly corresponds to TRBD1 (5 bases). The ends were cut back, 2 bases at V and 4 bases at J, with 11 bases in the middle. This CDR3 comprises 14 residues. Germline CDR1 ENHRY, CDR2 SYGVKD. The CDR3 sequence is CAISEVRAGTEAFF. DNA for the CDR3: TGTGCCATCAGTGAGGTCAGGGCCGGCACTGAAGCTTTCTTT.

The chain has TRBV7-8 and TRBJ1-3, with D perhaps TRBD1 (6 bases). The germline V and J ends were trimmed by 7 bases and 0 bases, with 13 bases remaining between them. Germline loops: CDR1 SGHVS, CDR2 FQNEAQ. There are 15 residues in the CDR3. This chain's CDR3 is CASNRDIDSGNTIYF. CDR3 sequence (DNA): TGTGCCAGCAACAGGGACATTGACTCTGGAAACACCATATATTTT.

V is TRBV6-5 and J is TRBJ1-4; 7 nucleotides line up with TRBD1. Germline V gene lookup returns CDR1 MNHEY and CDR2 SVGAGI. J was trimmed by 8 bases and V by 6 bases; bases with no gene match: 6. The CDR3 totals 13 residues. DNA of the CDR3: TGTGCCAGCAGAGACAGGGTTCAGGAAAAACTGTTTTTT. Translated: CASRDRVQEKLFF.

The CDR3 sequence is CASSMDLVGVGSNQPQHF. The CDR3 nucleotides are TGTGCCAGTAGTATGGACCTGGTAGGGGTAGGAAGCAATCAGCCCCAGCATTTT. V is TRBV19 and J is TRBJ1-5, with D possibly matching TRBD1 (5 bases). This CDR3 spans 18 amino acids. Deletions cut 3 bases from V and 1 base from J, with 19 bases between. The germline V gene encodes CDR1 LNHDA and CDR2 SQIVND (reference sequence).

The chain has TRBV10-3 and TRBJ1-5, with 8 bases fitting TRBD1. Germline V gene lookup returns CDR1 ENHRY and CDR2 SYGVKD. The junction had 6 bases not matched to a gene; V was cut back by 8 bases and J by 6 bases. This CDR3 has 13 residues. The CDR3 loop is CAIAQGALQPQHF. For the CDR3, the DNA is TGTGCCATCGCGCAGGGGGCACTTCAGCCCCAGCATTTT.

CDR3 protein: CASRQGAENTGELFF. In nucleotides, the CDR3 is TGCGCCAGCAGGCAGGGGGCCGAGAACACCGGGGAGCTGTTTTTT. The chain links TRBV5-1 to TRBJ2-2; 8 bases fit TRBD1. In germline, CDR1 is SGHRS, CDR2 YFSETQ. V lost 5 bases to trimming and J lost 1 base; unmatched junction nucleotides: 4. The CDR3 runs to 15 residues.

This clone was observed a single time. This chain uses TRBV7-2 with TRBJ2-5; 9 bases are a match to TRBD2. This CDR3 is 14 amino acids long. V lost 4 bases and J lost 4; bases outside the gene matches: 4. Per germline, CDR1 SGHTA and CDR2 FQGNSA. CDR3 region: CASSSLTSGETQYF. The CDR3 bases are TGTGCCAGCAGCTCCCTGACTAGCGGAGAGACCCAGTACTTC. Variable domain in full (rest from reference TRBV7-2 and TRBJ2-5): GAGVSQSPSNKVTEKGKDVELRCDPISGHTALYWYRQSLGQGLEFLIYFQGNSAPDKSGLPSDRFSAERTGGSVSTLTIQRTQQEDSAVYLCASSSLTSGETQYFGPGTRLLVL.

J is TRBJ2-7 and V is TRBV5-1; 7 nucleotides line up with TRBD1. J lost 1 base, V lost 3 bases, and 1 base had no gene match. The CDR3 contains 13 residues. The germline CDR1 and CDR2 sequences are SGHRS and YFSETQ. CDR3 in DNA: TGCGCCAGCAGCTGGGACAGTTCCTACGAGCAGTACTTC. Translating gives CASSWDSSYEQYF.

V usage is TRBV6-5 and J usage is TRBJ2-5, with D perhaps matching TRBD1 (5 bases). CDR3 size: 13 residues. The germline CDR1 and CDR2 sequences are MNHEY and SVGAGI. Trimming took off 7 bases at V and 5 bases at J, with 14 bases between the two ends. The CDR3 DNA is TGTGCCAGCAAGAAAAGGGGTCGGGAGACCCAGTACTTC. Its protein is CASKKRGRETQYF.

The rearrangement uses TRBV24-1 and TRBJ1-4, with D maybe TRBD1 (6 bases). From germline, CDR1 is KGHDR and CDR2 SFDVKD. The V end was cut by 9 bases, the J end by 4 bases, with 20 bases between. The CDR3 loop spans 16 amino acids. The CDR3 region is CATFRPRQVLNEKLFF. In DNA form, the CDR3 reads TGTGCCACCTTTCGACCACGACAGGTCCTTAATGAAAAACTGTTTTTT.

In DNA form, the CDR3 reads TGTGCCAGCAGCACGAGTTTTTACACTGAAGCTTTCTTT. This sequence encodes CASSTSFYTEAFF. The rearrangement links TRBV27 to TRBJ1-1; D gene uncertain. Germline CDR1 and CDR2: MNHEY and SMNVEV (reference sequence). The CDR3 covers 13 residues. Deletions cut 6 bases from V and 3 bases from J, with 11 bases between.

The chain uses TRBV3-1 (or the pseudogene TRBV3-2) and TRBJ1-1; no firm D call. Germline lookup yields CDR1 LGHDT and CDR2 YNNKEL (reference sequence). V was cut by 3 bases and J by 5 bases, with 10 bases left in between. This CDR3 has 13 residues. As DNA, the CDR3 is TGTGCCAGCAGCCAGATGGTGCGGACTGAAGCTTTCTTT. Amino acids: CASSQMVRTEAFF.